A single sample gave rise to the 25 T cell receptor beta chains below, sequenced in a study of blood T cell repertoires in COVID-19. Assay used: immunoSEQ multiplex PCR; TCRdb lists only in-frame clones, some missing. This table holds 65,000 to 90,000 clones, 65% to 90% found once. The specimen sequenced was peripheral blood. These receptors all stem from a man older than 75 with COVID-19, enrolled during active disease.

The chain has TRBV7-9 and TRBJ2-7; D possibly corresponds to TRBD1 (6 bases). The V end lost 3 bases, the J end lost 1 base, and 10 bases lay between the germline ends. Looked up from germline, CDR1 is SEHNR and CDR2 is FQNEAQ (reference sequence). This CDR3 spans 14 amino acids. The CDR3 DNA is TGTGCCAGCAGCTTTTCAGGGGAATCCTACGAGCAGTACTTC. Translation gives CASSFSGESYEQYF.

The V gene is TRBV19, the J gene TRBJ2-1; 8 bases fit TRBD2. The CDR3 length is 12 residues. CDR1 is LNHDA and CDR2 is SQIVND in the germline V gene (reference sequence). V dropped 6 bases and J dropped 8; count of bases not matched to a gene: 3. Written as DNA, the CDR3 is TGTGCCAGTAGGTCCGGGGGGGATGAGCAGTTCTTC. Amino acids: CASRSGGDEQFF. Full variable domain (outside the CDR3, taken from reference TRBV19 and TRBJ2-1): DGGITQSPKYLFRKEGQNVTLSCEQNLNHDAMYWYRQDPGQGLRLIYYSQIVNDFQKGDIAEGYSVSREKKESFPLTVTSAQKNPTAFYLCASRSGGDEQFFGPGTRLTVL.

J is TRBJ2-3 and V is TRBV5-1; the match to TRBD2 covers 7 bases. V dropped 4 bases and J dropped 6; count of bases not matched to a gene: 8. The CDR3 sequence is 14 residues long. The germline gives CDR1 SGHRS, CDR2 YFSETQ. The CDR3 region has the DNA TGCGCCAGCAGCCTCATGGGAGGGTCGGATACGCAGTATTTT. Translating gives CASSLMGGSDTQYF.

The genes are TRBV14 and TRBJ1-2, with D unresolved. This CDR3 region has 15 residues. Trimming left V 1 base short and J 8 bases short, with 17 bases between. Germline V lookup: CDR1 SGHDN, CDR2 FVKESK. The CDR3 DNA sequence: TGTGCCAGCAGCCAAGGATCTGGGCAGTATATCGGCTACACCTTC. Translated, it gives CASSQGSGQYIGYTF.

V is TRBV18 and J is TRBJ2-5; maybe TRBD2 (5 bases). Germline V gene sequence: CDR1 KGHSH, CDR2 LQKENI. The CDR3 contains 15 residues. Deletions cut 3 bases from V and 5 bases from J, with 16 bases between. The CDR3 DNA sequence: TGTGCCAGCTCACCGATAGAGGGTGGTCGGGAGACCCAGTACTTC. It codes for CASSPIEGGRETQYF.

The chain carries TRBV5-4 and TRBJ2-2; 8 positions match TRBD1. J was trimmed by 4 bases and V by 2 bases; bases with no gene match: 7. The CDR3 length is 16 residues. Germline V gives CDR1 SGHNT, CDR2 YYREEE (reference sequence). Here the CDR3 DNA reads TGTGCCAGCAGCTTAGGACAGGGTCGGAGCACCGGGGAGCTGTTTTTT. Amino acid sequence: CASSLGQGRSTGELFF.

The chain uses TRBV6-5 and TRBJ1-2, with a weak D call TRBD1 (5 bases). Looked up from germline, CDR1 is MNHEY and CDR2 is SVGAGI. This CDR3 is built from 15 residues. V was pared by 4 bases and J by 8 bases, with 20 bases between. The CDR3, as DNA: TGTGCCAGCAGTTCGGGACGGGGGGTTTATGCAGGCTACACCTTC. This translates into CASSSGRGVYAGYTF.

The chain employs TRBV7-8 and TRBJ2-7; 10 bases map to TRBD2. Trimming took 5 bases from V and 2 from J; bases not matched to a gene: 15. The CDR3 has 18 residues. Germline V CDR1 and CDR2: SGHVS, FQNEAQ. CDR3 in DNA: TGTGCCAGCAGCCCCCGCGGTAGCGGGGGGACCAGAGCCTACGAGCAGTACTTC. Translated: CASSPRGSGGTRAYEQYF.

The chain combines TRBV7-2 with TRBJ1-2; D may be TRBD1 (6 bases). Germline-derived CDR1 and CDR2 are SGHTA and FQGNSA. V was trimmed by 2 bases and J by 4 bases, leaving 20 bases between them. CDR3 length equals 17 residues. CDR3 residues: CASSLSAGARSSYGYTF. DNA for the CDR3: TGTGCCAGCAGCTTATCGGCAGGGGCAAGGAGTAGCTATGGCTACACCTTC.

The V gene is TRBV19, the J gene TRBJ2-4; D uncertain. Germline V gene lookup returns CDR1 LNHDA and CDR2 SQIVND (reference sequence). The CDR3 length is 15 residues. With 1 base removed from V and 5 bases from J, the gap between germline ends came to 12 bases. The CDR3 sequence: CASSIVEASENIQYF. The CDR3 DNA reads as TGTGCCAGTAGTATAGTTGAGGCGTCCGAAAACATTCAGTACTTC.

The V call is TRBV7-2, the J call TRBJ2-1; D ambiguous. Trimming shortened V by 2 bases and J by 8 bases, and 16 bases separated the two germline ends. From germline, CDR1 is SGHTA and CDR2 FQGNSA. The CDR3 contains 15 residues. The CDR3 protein is CASSLSLPGLDEQFF. In DNA, the CDR3 is TGTGCCAGCAGCTTATCGCTACCGGGTCTCGATGAGCAGTTCTTC. Complete variable domain (other parts from reference TRBV7-2 and TRBJ2-1): GAGVSQSPSNKVTEKGKDVELRCDPISGHTALYWYRQSLGQGLEFLIYFQGNSAPDKSGLPSDRFSAERTGGSVSTLTIQRTQQEDSAVYLCASSLSLPGLDEQFFGPGTRLTVL.

The J gene is TRBJ1-4, the V gene TRBV25-1, with 9 bases identical to TRBD1. This CDR3 comprises 16 residues. Germline trimming cut 4 bases from V and 5 bases from J; bases unmatched to any gene: 8. Germline CDR1 and CDR2: MGHDK and SYGVNS. CDR3 sequence reads: CASSVSGTGPNEKLFF. CDR3 sequence (DNA): TGTGCCAGCAGTGTCTCCGGGACAGGGCCAAATGAAAAACTGTTTTTT.

The chain has TRBV3-1 (or the pseudogene TRBV3-2) and TRBJ2-2; a weak D match, TRBD1 (5 bases). Germline assignment: CDR1 LGHDT and CDR2 YNNKEL (reference sequence). The V and J ends lost 4 bases and 7 bases respectively, with 13 bases between them. This CDR3 comprises 14 residues. The CDR3 reads CASSLLLDIGELFF. CDR3 sequence (DNA): TGTGCCAGCAGCCTCCTCCTGGACATCGGGGAGCTGTTTTTT.

In this sample, this clone turned up a few times. The chain has TRBV19 and TRBJ1-5, with 8 bases fitting TRBD1. CDR3 length: 19 residues. V gave up 1 base and J gave up 2 bases; unmatched junction bases: 13. Germline CDR1 reads LNHDA; CDR2 reads SQIVND (reference sequence). CDR3 sequence: CASSIVSGGPRSGNQPQHF. For the CDR3, the DNA is TGTGCCAGTAGTATAGTGTCAGGGGGCCCCAGATCGGGCAATCAGCCCCAGCATTTT.

V usage is TRBV19 and J usage is TRBJ2-3; 8 bases map to TRBD2. Per germline, CDR1 LNHDA and CDR2 SQIVND (reference sequence). The CDR3 length is 16 residues. Germline trimming cut 1 base from V and 2 bases from J; bases unmatched to any gene: 5. The CDR3 protein is CASSIVAGGPTDTQYF. In DNA, the CDR3 is TGTGCCAGTAGTATAGTGGCGGGGGGCCCCACAGATACGCAGTATTTT.

V gene TRBV11-2 combines with J gene TRBJ1-2, with TRBD1 matching 11 bases. The V and J ends lost 3 bases and 4 bases, in that order; junction bases with no gene match: 7. The germline CDR1 and CDR2 sequences are SGHAT and FQNNGV. This CDR3 comprises 16 residues. Here the CDR3 DNA reads TGTGCCAGCAGCTTGGGGACAGGGGGTGATCTCTATGGCTACACCTTC. Translation gives CASSLGTGGDLYGYTF.

The gene calls are TRBV18 and TRBJ2-4, with D hard to call. Germline values: CDR1 KGHSH, CDR2 LQKENI. The CDR3 extends over 15 amino acids. V lost 3 bases to trimming and J lost 0 bases, with 9 bases between them. The CDR3 reads CASSPPTLAKNIQYF. CDR3 nucleotides: TGTGCCAGCTCACCCCCAACATTAGCCAAAAACATTCAGTACTTC.

The chain has TRBV27 and TRBJ1-3; the D gene is possibly TRBD1 (5 bases). CDR3 length: 18 residues. Germline V gene lookup returns CDR1 MNHEY and CDR2 SMNVEV (reference sequence). The V end was cut by 2 bases, the J end by 0 bases, with 17 bases between. In DNA, the CDR3 is TGTGCCAGCAGTTTACCCCTGGCAGGGCCTAGCTCTGGAAACACCATATATTTT. As protein: CASSLPLAGPSSGNTIYF.

The J gene is TRBJ1-5, the V gene TRBV29-1, with TRBD1 identical over 7 bases. Trimming removed 7 bases from V and 8 bases from J; junction bases left unmatched: 11. CDR1 and CDR2 (germline): SQVTM, ANQGSEA. This CDR3 has 13 amino acids. CDR3 bases: TGCAGCGCCATCAGGAGCACAGGGGAGCCCCAGCATTTT. This gives the protein CSAIRSTGEPQHF. The full variable domain, with the rest looked up from reference TRBV29-1 and TRBJ1-5, is SAVISQKPSRDICQRGTSLTIQCQVDSQVTMMFWYRQQPGQSLTLIATANQGSEATYESGFVIDKFPISRPNLTFSTLTVSNMSPEDSSIYLCSAIRSTGEPQHFGDGTRLSIL.

The CDR3 loop is CASSPRTGRAFF. CDR3 coding DNA: TGTGCCAGCAGTCCACGGACAGGGAGAGCTTTCTTT. The chain employs TRBV11-2 and TRBJ1-1; 8 bases map to TRBD1. From germline, CDR1 is SGHAT and CDR2 FQNNGV. CDR3 length equals 12 residues. V lost 6 bases to trimming and J lost 10 bases; unmatched junction nucleotides: 7.

The chain joins TRBV3-1 (or the pseudogene TRBV3-2) to TRBJ1-2, with 7 bases that match TRBD1. The CDR3 extends over 17 amino acids. CDR1 and CDR2 from the germline V gene are LGHDT and YNNKEL (reference sequence). V was pared by 1 base and J by 5 bases, with 13 bases of the junction left unmatched. CDR3 nucleotides: TGTGCCAGCAGCCAAGGGTGGCAGGGGGGTTCAGGGTATGGCTACACCTTC. It specifies CASSQGWQGGSGYGYTF.

The chain uses TRBV19 and TRBJ1-2, with 9 bases aligning to TRBD1. Unmatched junction bases numbered 9, after V lost 9 bases and J lost 4 bases. Germline loops: CDR1 LNHDA, CDR2 SQIVND (reference sequence). The CDR3 is 14 amino acids. CDR3 bases: TGTGCCAGCCAACAGGGGGCCGATTTCTATGGCTACACCTTC. It codes for CASQQGADFYGYTF.

This clone was counted between two and nine times. In the same sample, other DNA sequences code for this CDR3. The chain is built from TRBV19 and TRBJ2-7, with D perhaps matching TRBD1 (6 bases). Germline assignment: CDR1 LNHDA and CDR2 SQIVND (reference sequence). V was trimmed by 5 bases and J by 2 bases, leaving 10 bases between them. This CDR3 has 13 amino acids. The CDR3 region has the DNA TGTGCCAGTAGTCCAGGACAGACCTACGAGCAGTACTTC. Translated: CASSPGQTYEQYF.

The CDR3 sequence is CASSLVAGSPYEQYF. In nucleotides, the CDR3 is TGTGCCAGCAGCTTGGTAGCGGGGTCTCCCTACGAGCAGTACTTC. The V gene is TRBV5-5, the J gene TRBJ2-7; 8 bases fit TRBD2. Germline V gene sequence: CDR1 SGHKS, CDR2 YYEKEE (reference sequence). The CDR3 runs to 15 residues. V trimming: 0 bases; J trimming: 2 bases; junction bases outside the gene matches: 4.

The chain couples TRBV7-9 to TRBJ1-5; TRBD1 might be the D (6 bases). V shed 5 bases and J shed 4 bases, with 21 bases lying between them. CDR3 size: 17 residues. Germline V gene lookup returns CDR1 SEHNR and CDR2 FQNEAQ (reference sequence). The CDR3 reads CASSPCHGQRQNQPQHF. The CDR3 DNA follows: TGTGCCAGCAGCCCATGCCACGGACAGAGGCAAAATCAGCCCCAGCATTTT. The entire variable domain, with the rest obtained from reference TRBV7-9 and TRBJ1-5, is as follows: DTGVSQNPRHKITKRGQNVTFRCDPISEHNRLYWYRQTLGQGPEFLTYFQNEAQLEKSRLLSDRFSAERPKGSFSTLEIQRTEQGDSAMYLCASSPCHGQRQNQPQHFGDGTRLSIL.